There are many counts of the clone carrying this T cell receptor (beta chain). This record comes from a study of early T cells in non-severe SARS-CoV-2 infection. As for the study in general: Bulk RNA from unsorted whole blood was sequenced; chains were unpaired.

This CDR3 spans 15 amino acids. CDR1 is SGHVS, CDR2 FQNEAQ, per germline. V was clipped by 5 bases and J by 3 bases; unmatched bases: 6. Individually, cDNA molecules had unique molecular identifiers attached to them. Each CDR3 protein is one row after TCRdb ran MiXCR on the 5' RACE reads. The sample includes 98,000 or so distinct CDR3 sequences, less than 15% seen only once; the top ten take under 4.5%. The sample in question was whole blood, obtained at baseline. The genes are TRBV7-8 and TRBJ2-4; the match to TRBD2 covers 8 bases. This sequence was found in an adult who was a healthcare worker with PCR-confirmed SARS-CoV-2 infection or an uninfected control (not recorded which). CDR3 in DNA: TGTGCCAGCAGCCCCTTCAGCGGGGGCAAAAACATTCAGTACTTC. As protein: CASSPFSGGKNIQYF.